The present T cell receptor (beta chain) was sequenced within a study of blood T cell repertoires in COVID-19. Profiling relied on immunoSEQ multiplex PCR, and the TCRdb table lists in-frame clones only, not all of them. The data show fewer than 250,000 clones, with roughly nine tenths seen just once and 2.2% held by the top ten. Trimming removed 3 bases from V and 3 bases from J, with 4 bases in between. The CDR3 length is 12 residues. Per the germline V gene, CDR1 is WNHNN and CDR2 is SYGVQD (reference sequence). The rearrangement joins TRBV10-1 to TRBJ2-3, with no clear D. The sequenced sample was peripheral blood. The TCR originated in a woman aged 50 to 65 with acute or convalescent COVID-19. The CDR3 spells CASSDPTDTQYF. In DNA form, the CDR3 reads TGCGCCAGCAGTGACCCTACAGATACGCAGTATTTT.